The T cell receptor (beta chain) under discussion was sequenced for a study of regulatory and conventional T cells in RAG deficiency. Study findings and constraints: Sorted Omenn CD25-high CD127-low cells may not be bona fide Tregs. Compared with controls, unique Treg TCR beta sequences dropped approximately 100-fold in Omenn syndrome and CID/AS. In Omenn syndrome, Treg and Tconv repertoires overlapped >75%. Shannon entropy fell and Simpson indices rose in RAG-deficient patients.

A word on this clone: Its target is not known.

Using immunoSEQ multiplex PCR, the repertoire was profiled, and TCRdb retains in-frame clones only, with some absent. The sample records tens of thousands of clones, about 87% being singletons. CDR3 length: 14 amino acids. The germline gives CDR1 LNHDA, CDR2 SQIVND (reference sequence). V lost 5 bases to trimming and J lost 3 bases, with 11 bases between them. This sample also belongs to another study, concerning regulatory T cells. That study reports: Primers: 52 TRBV forward and 13 TRBJ reverse.

The sample comprised CD8+ T cells sorted from blood. The TCR originated in a human donor in good health. The chain joins TRBV19 to TRBJ1-5; D is unresolved. CDR3 in amino acids: CASSPPGANQPQHF. DNA for the CDR3: TGTGCCAGTAGTCCCCCAGGCGCCAATCAGCCCCAGCATTTT.